This TCR beta chain was captured by sequencing in a study of T cells in Graves' hyperthyroidism and ophthalmopathy (dated by TCRdb to the late 2010s). Regarding the complete study: Peripheral blood samples were taken at the time of initial diagnosis, prior to any treatment. Prospective prediction of ophthalmopathy was tested in an independent validation cohort of 18 to 20 hyperthyroidism patients and approximately 17 patients who later progressed to ophthalmopathy. The paper reports TCR Vbeta CDR3 sequencing of 140 or so peripheral blood samples: approximately 41 ophthalmopathy, around 80 hyperthyroidism and approximately 17 progressor patients. For training and testing, the 100 or so patients in the discovery cohort were randomly divided in a 7:3 ratio. After blood sampling, hyperthyroidism patients were treated with methimazole at a starting dose of 30 mg daily, and ophthalmopathy patients were treated with high-dose intravenous methylprednisolone. A discovery cohort of roughly 100 patients, about 43 with Graves' ophthalmopathy and under 60 with stable Graves' hyperthyroidism, was used to find distinguishing TCR V-J signatures. The study also compared thyroid tissue and blood T-cell repertoires from several Graves' hyperthyroidism patients. What the study reported, not specific to this receptor: In cross-validation, a model built on a 13 V-J signature told ophthalmopathy apart from stable hyperthyroidism with 87.88% sensitivity and around 81% specificity, and in testing the same model reached 80%/75%. No statistical method was used to fix the sample size in advance, and group allocation was not hidden from the investigators. Most expanded thyroid clonotypes (frequency above 0.001) were also found in blood, which suggests that blood repertoires may mirror thyroid immune responses. In validation, the model predicted progression to ophthalmopathy with 55% to 71% sensitivity and 72.22% specificity, a median of roughly seven months before onset.

Concerning this clonotype: Its antigen has not been determined. At one end the junction does not follow the germline gene, possibly because of a read error.

The TCR beta CDR3 regions were amplified from the RNA transcripts. The TCR CDR3 was subjected to a first round of RT-PCR using the HTBI primer set and the Qiagen OneStep RT-PCR kit. The libraries were constructed in a second round of multiplex PCR and then size-selected and purified. Libraries were sequenced paired-end with 100 bp reads on an Illumina HiSeq2000. Regarding the original processing steps: Raw data were processed with SOAPnuke, discarding reads with adapters, uncalled bases, mean Phred below 15, or no exact constant-primer or identifier match. COPE v1.2.5 was used to merge high-quality paired reads, and clonotypes were defined as unique nucleotide sequences. MiTCR v1.1 was used to align the clonotypes against IMGT TRBV, TRBD and TRBJ reference segments. The analysis was restricted to V-J combinations with a frequency above 0.0001, which together covered roughly 99% of the repertoires. The TCS score was defined as the ratio of F50 (clonal expansion) to E x V (chaos), calculated using BLOSUM62-based TCRdist between CDR3 peptides within each V-J. Welch's t-statistics and random forest reduced fewer than 600 V-J features to roughly 13, which were used in a naive Bayes classifier (R e1071). TCRdb itself trimmed the public reads at Q25 with fastp, ran MiXCR and retained productive beta chains. All rows with the same CDR3 protein become a single entry with the most common DNA and genes. These V and J calls originate from TCRdb's pipeline instead of the authors' own analysis. In all, the sample holds approximately 740,000 distinct CDR3 sequences, and 11% to 15% of those were seen once. In total, the top ten clones hold roughly 10% of the sample.

CDR1 and CDR2, per the germline V gene, are MGHRA and YSYEKL. The CDR3 contains 14 residues, cysteine and phenylalanine counted. Left in the record is the CDR3 DNA by itself, 42 bases read in frame from the first base. Stable Graves' hyperthyroidism was defined as no progression to ophthalmopathy during 18 months of follow-up. The hyperthyroidism patients were between 18 and 65 years old and newly diagnosed, with a disease duration of less than 2 months. Patients with uncontrolled infections, other autoimmune diseases, pregnancy or lactation were excluded. Clinical symptoms, serum thyroxine and TRAb, thyroid ultrasound, and orbital computed tomography formed the basis for the diagnoses. Ficoll-Paque density gradient centrifugation was used to isolate PBMCs from approximately 10 ml of fresh peripheral blood. Total RNA was extracted using Trizol reagent, and RNA quality was assessed on an Agilent 2100 Bioanalyzer.

Here the chain combines TRBV4-1 and TRBJ2-5, with 15 bases matching TRBD2. Input material: blood. The sequence was obtained from a woman younger than 35 with Graves' hyperthyroidism. The sequenced DNA: TGCGCCAGCAGCCCCCCCGGACTAGCGGGAGGGCGCGACTTC. It specifies CASSPPGLAGGRDF.